This is a list of T cell receptor beta chains from one sample in a study of CD8+ T cells in alopecia areata. The assay was immunoSEQ multiplex PCR, and TCRdb's table has in-frame clones only and misses some. The sample carries under 350,000 clones, 58% recorded once. Sequenced material: CD4+ T cells sorted from blood, taken at week 24, from a patient treated with tofacitinib. The receptors come from a human donor with alopecia areata. Both conserved end residues are part of each CDR3. Fields, in order: V gene, J gene, clone size, CDR3 length, D gene, CDR3 protein, CDR3 DNA. A D gene is named only where the DNA matches it firmly. Only some rows state a clone size, as once, few, many or a class for expanded clones.

>TRBV7-9|TRBJ1-6|-|19|TRBD1
CASRPYRGQGSSYNSPLHF
TGTGCCAGCAGGCCCTACCGAGGACAGGGGAGCTCCTATAATTCACCCCTCCACTTT
>TRBV12-5|TRBJ2-6|few|16|-
CASGPGRRSGANVLTF
TGTGCTAGTGGCCCGGGACGCCGCTCTGGGGCCAACGTCCTGACTTTC
>TRBV30|TRBJ1-4|-|15|TRBD1
CAWKPDRATNEKLFF
TGTGCCTGGAAACCTGACAGGGCGACTAATGAAAAACTGTTTTTT
>TRBV7-2|TRBJ2-5|-|14|-
CASSLVRDQETQYF
TGTGCCAGCAGCTTGGTAAGGGACCAAGAGACCCAGTACTTC
>TRBV19|TRBJ1-1|medium-sized|12|-
CASSYREAEAFF
TGTGCCAGTTCCTACCGGGAGGCTGAAGCTTTCTTT
>TRBV29-1|TRBJ1-2|-|12|-
CSVADTVSGYTF
TGCAGCGTAGCTGACACTGTCAGTGGCTACACCTTC
>TRBV30|TRBJ1-2|once|11|-
CACGRLGGYTF
TGTGCCTGCGGTCGGTTAGGTGGCTACACCTTC
>TRBV29-1|TRBJ2-3|few|17|TRBD2
CSVGPGLAMPSTDTQYF
TGCAGCGTCGGTCCGGGACTAGCGATGCCTAGCACAGATACGCAGTATTTT
>TRBV7-2|TRBJ2-5|few|15|TRBD1
CASSLGTGYLETQYF
TGTGCCAGCAGCTTGGGGACAGGGTACTTGGAGACCCAGTACTTC
>TRBV7-9|TRBJ1-2|-|15|-
CASSLEGDPNYGYTF
TGTGCCAGCAGCTTAGAAGGGGATCCGAACTATGGCTACACCTTC
>TRBV7-2|TRBJ1-5|-|14|-
CASSPGLLDQPQHF
TGTGCCAGCAGCCCGGGACTCCTTGATCAGCCCCAGCATTTT
>TRBV2|TRBJ2-1|-|15|-
CASSDGRGMYNEQFF
TGTGCCAGCAGTGATGGCAGGGGAATGTACAATGAGCAGTTCTTC
>TRBV29-1|TRBJ2-2|few|13|TRBD1
CSVHRGNTGELFF
TGCAGCGTGCACAGGGGGAACACCGGGGAGCTGTTTTTT
>TRBV6-5|TRBJ1-2|-|14|-
CASSQNGKFYGYTF
TGTGCCAGCAGTCAAAACGGCAAGTTTTATGGCTACACCTTC
>TRBV7-9|TRBJ1-2|-|14|TRBD1
CASSLGQGAYGYTF
TGTGCCAGCAGCTTGGGACAGGGGGCCTATGGCTACACCTTC
>TRBV7-2|TRBJ2-7|-|14|TRBD2
CASSLRRGGHEQYF
TGTGCCAGCAGCTTAAGGCGGGGGGGCCACGAGCAGTACTTC
>TRBV30|TRBJ1-2|-|13|-
CAWSPKGNYGYTF
TGTGCCTGGAGCCCTAAGGGGAACTATGGCTACACCTTC
>TRBV5-1|TRBJ2-3|-|16|-
CASSLARGPRVDTQYF
TGCGCCAGCAGCTTGGCTCGGGGGCCGAGAGTGGATACGCAGTATTTT